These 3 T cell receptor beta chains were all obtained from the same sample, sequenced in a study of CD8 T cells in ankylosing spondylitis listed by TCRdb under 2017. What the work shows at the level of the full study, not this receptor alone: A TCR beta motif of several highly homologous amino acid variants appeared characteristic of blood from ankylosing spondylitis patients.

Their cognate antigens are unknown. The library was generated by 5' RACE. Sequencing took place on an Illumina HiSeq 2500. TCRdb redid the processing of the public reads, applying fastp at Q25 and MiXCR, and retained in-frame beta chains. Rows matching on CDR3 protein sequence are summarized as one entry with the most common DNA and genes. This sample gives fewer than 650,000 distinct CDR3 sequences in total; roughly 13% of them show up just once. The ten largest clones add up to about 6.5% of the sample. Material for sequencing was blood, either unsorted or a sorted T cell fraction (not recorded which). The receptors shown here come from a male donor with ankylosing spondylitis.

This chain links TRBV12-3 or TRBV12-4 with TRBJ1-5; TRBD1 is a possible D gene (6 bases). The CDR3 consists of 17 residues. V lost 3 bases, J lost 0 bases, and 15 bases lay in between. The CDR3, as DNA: TGTGCCAGCAGTTTTTTACAGGGCGGGAGTAGCAATCAGCCCCAGCATTTT. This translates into CASSFLQGGSSNQPQHF.

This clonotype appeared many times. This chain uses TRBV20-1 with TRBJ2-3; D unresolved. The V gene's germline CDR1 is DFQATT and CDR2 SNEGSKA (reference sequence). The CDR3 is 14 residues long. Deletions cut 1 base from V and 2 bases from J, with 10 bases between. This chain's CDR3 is CSARAPRYTDTQYF. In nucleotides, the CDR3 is TGCAGTGCTAGAGCCCCAAGATACACAGATACGCAGTATTTT.

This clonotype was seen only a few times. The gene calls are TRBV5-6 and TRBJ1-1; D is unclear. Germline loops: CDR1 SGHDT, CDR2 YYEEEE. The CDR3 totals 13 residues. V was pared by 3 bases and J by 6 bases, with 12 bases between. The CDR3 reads CASSSKDLAEAFF. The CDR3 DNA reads TGTGCCAGCAGCTCGAAAGATCTAGCTGAAGCTTTCTTT.